One T cell receptor (beta chain) is described in this entry. Antigen: not known. This sample is part of a study of T cells after yellow fever vaccination. General observations from the study: Most clones from primary vaccination were detected again post-booster (96% CD4, roughly 90% CD8). A weaker but faster secondary response was observed, peaking on day 5 versus 15.

Each CDR3 protein gets one entry after TCRdb re-called the 5' RACE reads with MiXCR. The sample consists of 250,000 to 400,000 distinct CDR3 sequences, over 4% of them appearing once. The ends lost 2 bases at V and 5 bases at J; junction bases unmatched: 8. Germline loops: CDR1 SGHKS, CDR2 YYEKEE (reference sequence). The CDR3 loop spans 16 amino acids. This chain links TRBV5-5 with TRBJ2-5; the match to TRBD2 covers 11 bases. The clonotype was recovered from a young man who received the YFV17D yellow fever vaccine. Sample: PBMCs, taken 5 days after the yellow fever booster vaccination. CDR3 sequence (DNA): TGTGCCAGCAGCTTTTCGTTAGCGGGGGGGCTTGAGACCCAGTACTTC. Encoded protein: CASSFSLAGGLETQYF.